The present T cell receptor (beta chain) was sequenced within a study of blood T cell repertoires in COVID-19 (dated by TCRdb to about 2020). A note on the overall study: The collaborator samples originated in the United States, Italy and Spain and spanned the acute and convalescent phases of COVID-19. Where available, HLA class I and class II types were obtained from metadata supplied by the sample provider rather than from assay-based typing. The sample metadata nearly always contained a de-identified subject ID, COVID-19 status, age in years and sex. Subjects who had been exposed to COVID-19, were actively infected with it, or had recovered from it provided the deeply sampled blood TCRbeta repertoires that made up the dataset. The samples were drawn from two sources: the first 160 participants of the ongoing ImmuneRACE study, and approximately 1,300 subjects contributed by 6 global collaborators. The repertoires were made available in a free public database intended to serve as a resource for research on the immune response to SARS-CoV-2. The prospective study material was composed of cDNA or gDNA derived from T cells, B-cell-depleted T cells, or PBMCs. The investigation overall reported the following: The amount of clinical and demographic metadata varied by source and participant and was provided uncurated.

Participants in the prospective study were enrolled through a virtual design, were aged about 18 to 100 years, and lived in 24 United States geographic areas. In the prospective study, participants were assigned to cohorts based on the clinical history participants reported in a screening survey and a study questionnaire. ImmuneRACE Cohort 3 recovered participants were defined by two consecutive negative NP/OP PCR tests, healthcare professional clearance, or symptom resolution. Each participant in the prospective study had whole blood, serum and a nasopharyngeal or oropharyngeal swab collected by mobile phlebotomists. Participants in the prospective study had the option to provide additional blood draws and questionnaires over a roughly 2-month period. Blood samples from the prospective study were shipped frozen or at room temperature prior to DNA extraction. As for this clone: This receptor's antigen is unknown. Base-call qualities are not available, and no considerably larger clone is one nucleotide away.

CDR1 and CDR2 are read off the germline V gene (reference sequence) as MNHNY and SVGAGI. Its CDR3 holds 14 amino acids, cysteine through phenylalanine. Only CDR3 DNA remains: 42 bases, in frame from the first base. V sheds 2 bases and J sheds 1 base, leaving 8 bases between their ends. The immunoSEQ Assay, a bias-controlled multiplex PCR, was used to amplify TCRbeta CDR3 regions from genomic DNA. The study's processing was this. Within the assay, amplification of reference gene primers was used to estimate how many nucleated cells each sample contained. To quantify the absolute abundance of each unique TCRbeta CDR3 rearrangement, sequence reads were collapsed and filtered. For each sample, productive Simpson clonality was calculated as the square root of Simpson's diversity index across productive rearrangements. Not all clones reach the TCRdb copy of this immuneACCESS table, which keeps in-frame sequences only. Checked studies attribute under half of the gap to unresolved V genes and leave the rest unexplained. The V and J calls and clone size come from that table; D and trimming were worked out from the DNA. Present in this sample are around 240,000 clones, about 82% of which were seen just once. The ten top clones hold approximately 2% of the sample.

What was sequenced was PBMCs or T cells enriched from blood (not recorded which). The sequence came from a woman aged 45-65 years who had recovered from COVID-19. Recombination joined TRBV6-6 with TRBJ1-1; possibly the D gene is TRBD1, per 6 matching bases. The CDR3 protein: CASSYGGRNTEAFF. The nucleotide sequence is TGTGCCAGCAGTTACGGGGGCCGGAACACTGAAGCTTTCTTT.